This T cell receptor (beta chain) was sequenced during a study of response to subunit inactivated influenza vaccine listed by TCRdb under 2018. Turning to the overall study: To follow how T cells responded to a trivalent subunit inactivated influenza vaccine, the researchers relied on deep quantitative profiling of the T cell receptor repertoire. Overall results and qualifications from the work: The authors proposed that each seasonal influenza vaccination may bring in only a limited number of new T cells.

This clonotype was detected a few times. What this receptor recognizes is not known. No clone much larger than this one lies a single base away; base qualities are absent. V lost 10 bases and J lost 3 bases, and the count of bases not matched to a germline gene is 8. Via the germline V gene (reference sequence), CDR1 is MNHEY and CDR2 SMNVEV. CDR3 length: 13 amino acids, cysteine to phenylalanine. Of the read, only the CDR3 DNA is kept; its 39 bases are in frame from base 1. Library preparation used RT-PCR. Sequenced on an Illumina HiSeq 2500. TCRdb ran its own pipeline on the public reads, namely fastp trimming at Q25 and MiXCR clone calling, and kept in-frame beta chains. Each CDR3 protein gets just one entry, which takes the most common genes and DNA from the rows behind it. This sample lists 500,000 to 600,000 distinct CDR3 sequences; 7.6% were detected once. The ten largest clones add up to over 10% of the sample.

Sample: PBMCs from blood, taken roughly 24 months after vaccination. The receptor was isolated from a man in his fifties or sixties who received an inactivated influenza vaccine. Donor details come from another sample of the same person, matched by shared clones. The sequence is built from TRBV27 and TRBJ1-2; the central 7 bases match TRBD1. The DNA reads TGTGCCACCAGGGACAGTTTAGACTATGGCTACACCTTC. This sequence encodes CATRDSLDYGYTF.